The source of this T cell receptor beta chain is a study of blood T cell repertoires in COVID-19. Germline V CDR1 and CDR2: LNHDA, SQIVND (reference sequence). Trimming took off 3 bases at V and 8 bases at J, with 14 bases between the two ends. The CDR3 sequence is 14 residues long. This clone is labeled as medium-sized. Authors' processing steps: Estimation of nucleated cell counts relied on the amplification of reference gene primers. Sequencing was performed with immunoSEQ multiplex PCR; in TCRdb, only in-frame clones are kept and a portion is missing. The V and J calls and clone size were taken over from that table, and D and trimming were inferred from the DNA. The sample yields about 58,000 clones, more than 60% seen once.

The sample was peripheral blood. The receptor's source is a human donor in a cohort sampled during active COVID-19. This rearrangement joins TRBV19 to TRBJ2-1, with D possibly matching TRBD1 (6 bases). CDR3 nucleotides: TGTGCCAGTAGTATGCAGGGGCCCTGGGATGAGCAGTTCTTC. Translating it yields CASSMQGPWDEQFF. Together with reference TRBV19 and TRBJ2-1, the CDR3 gives the full variable domain: DGGITQSPKYLFRKEGQNVTLSCEQNLNHDAMYWYRQDPGQGLRLIYYSQIVNDFQKGDIAEGYSVSREKKESFPLTVTSAQKNPTAFYLCASSMQGPWDEQFFGPGTRLTVL.